A selection of T cell receptor beta chains follows, all from one sample in a study of CD4 and CD8 cells across lung adenocarcinoma regions. TCRdb re-derived calls from the PCR reads in MiXCR, one entry per CDR3 protein. Among just under 10,000 distinct CDR3 sequences listed, approximately 51% were seen once. Source material: CD4+ T cells from the margin of a lung tumor. Source of these receptors: a male donor with lung adenocarcinoma. The CD4 and CD8 labels of this study may be unreliable. Both conserved end residues are trimmed from each CDR3.

TRBJ2-3 | TRBV7-6 | ASSLDILRTDTQY
TRBJ2-1 | TRBV15 | ATSRGKATGYNEQF
NA | TRBV27 | ASSFQGDVEQY
TRBJ2-2 | TRBV11-2 | ASSLRAMNTGKQF
TRBJ1-2 | TRBV6-1 | ASSQRPDGGEGYT
TRBJ2-1 | TRBV6-1 | ASSEETGGLNEQF
TRBJ2-1 | TRBV6-2/TRBV6-3 | ASRPITGISYNEQF
TRBJ2-2 | TRBV6-2/TRBV6-3 | ASSYQDTGELF
TRBJ2-1 | TRBV6-4 | ASSDRGQGSLDEQF
TRBJ2-6 | TRBV6-1 | ASRAGDGTSGAYEQT
TRBJ2-4 | TRBV10-2 | ASSDSGQRAKNTQY
TRBJ1-1 | TRBV6-1 | ASLSVNTEAF
TRBJ2-4 | TRBV25-1 | ASSEGGGRGGKDTQY
TRBJ1-1 | TRBV7-2 | ASSLGGQGLEAF
TRBJ2-4 | TRBV7-6 | VSSRVSGLGAKNIQY
TRBJ2-5 | TRBV6-1 | ASTRTGQETQY
TRBJ1-2 | TRBV6-1 | ASRDIFNYGYT
NA | TRBV6-1 | ASTGGYEQY
TRBJ2-1 | TRBV6-2/TRBV6-3 | ASSPRMGAYNEQF
TRBJ2-3 | TRBV6-1 | ASRKIVRASTDTQY
TRBJ2-7 | TRBV6-5 | ASSYSPFDRVSYEQY
TRBJ2-1 | TRBV6-5 | ASSLNHGKGSNEQF